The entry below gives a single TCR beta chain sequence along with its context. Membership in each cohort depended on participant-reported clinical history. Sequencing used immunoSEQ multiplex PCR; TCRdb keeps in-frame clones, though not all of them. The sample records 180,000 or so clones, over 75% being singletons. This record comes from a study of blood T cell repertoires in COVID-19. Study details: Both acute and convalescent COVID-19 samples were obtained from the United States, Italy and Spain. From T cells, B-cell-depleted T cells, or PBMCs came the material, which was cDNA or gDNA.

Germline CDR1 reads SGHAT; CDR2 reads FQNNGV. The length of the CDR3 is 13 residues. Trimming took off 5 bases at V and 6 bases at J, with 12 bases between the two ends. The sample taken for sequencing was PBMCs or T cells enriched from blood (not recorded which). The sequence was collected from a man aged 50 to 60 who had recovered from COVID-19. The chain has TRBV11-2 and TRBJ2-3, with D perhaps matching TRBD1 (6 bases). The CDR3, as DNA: TGTGCCAGCAGCCAAACAGGGCCCGATACGCAGTATTTT. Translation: CASSQTGPDTQYF.